One TCR beta chain is described in this entry. This clone's antigen is unknown. Within one base of it there is no much larger clone, and no base qualities were kept. The sample is drawn from a study of cytomegalovirus exposure and HLA in healthy donors listed by TCRdb under 2017. Background on the whole study: An earlier analysis of approximately 550 of the donors reported more than 250 Gb of sequence data and 120 million or so unique TCR beta sequences from roughly 180 million T cells. Donor age, sex, ethnicity and CMV serostatus were compiled alongside the repertoire data. In addition to the first cohort of 666 subjects, a separate validation cohort of 120 different subjects was used. Roughly five DR-DQ haplotypes were handled as single units for association and clustering, since linkage in the cohort was strong. The study profiled the T cell repertoires of about 640 subjects by immunosequencing and related them to cytomegalovirus serostatus. The aim of the study was to test whether cataloging public T cell receptors could identify signatures of past pathogen exposure. An earlier analysis of roughly 600 of the donors used high-throughput TCR beta sequencing to judge whether each TCR beta V gene segment behaved as functional or pseudogenic. All discovery cohort repertoires had been generated using a single sequencing platform. An early release that covered approximately 600 HLA-typed donors contained 250 to 350 gigabases of sequencing data and about 93 million unique TCR sequences. Among over 350 genotyped donors of the cohort, an average of roughly 240,000 unique TCR beta nucleotide sequences were sequenced per donor, roughly a sixth of them non-productive. A later analysis re-analyzed previously published TCR beta repertoires from 666 donors and added high-resolution HLA genotyping to study TCR occurrence patterns. High-throughput TCR immunosequencing, statistical association of individual TCRs with disease status, and machine learning were combined to predict cytomegalovirus infection status. Of the 300 to 500 genotyped donors, 81% were placed in the genetic ancestry cluster associated with self-reported Caucasian donors. Typing coverage differed by locus: A, B, C, DRB1 and DQB1 were typed in roughly 620-640 donors, DQA1 in about 500, DPA1 in 600 to 610, and DPB1 in about 450. In the later analysis, no new phenotypic data were used to find candidate immune exposures; instead, reliance was placed on TCR beta sequences and their occurrence across donors. HLA typing covered class I and class II loci at four-digit resolution. A later genetic analysis used genome-wide SNP genotypes for about 60% of the 666 donors, treating that subset as a discovery cohort. The full study reports these points: CMV serostatus was the only immune exposure information available for the cohort. The presence/absence analyses assumed that sequencing depth was roughly uniform across donors, and that assumption may not be true. Because counts were too low, under 20 rarely observed V segments, including chromosome 9 orphons, were left out of the earlier analysis of approximately 580 of the donors. In a later analysis, the rate of TCR association differed among HLA loci, with DRB1 alleles having the most associated TCRs and HLA-C alleles having the fewest. Some IMGT-functional V segments, including TRBV6-2 and TRBV6-3, could not be told apart with the 87-base-pair reads, so those segments were excluded. Correlated functional status among segregating V segments might be attributable to linkage disequilibrium, but an unknown experimental factor could not be ruled out. In a later analysis, several top co-occurrence clusters were reported to appear linked to parvovirus B19, influenza, CMV and Epstein-Barr virus. A total of some 180 TCR beta chains were listed by the study as associated with cytomegalovirus. In a later analysis, about 17,000 TCR beta sequences were associated with specific HLA alleles at a false discovery rate of 0.05. Three of the identified cytomegalovirus-associated TCR beta chains were confirmed in vitro to be specific for cytomegalovirus antigens. Compared with the roughly 720-donor mean, donors in an Asian-associated ancestry cluster had fewer N-insertions in productive TCRs, according to a later genetic analysis. The authors suggested that the approach could potentially be extended to other disease states and immunological phenotypes. A cluster of highly shared sequence variants was judged likely to be a technical artifact of the sequencing pipeline. Because HLA typing was missing for some donors at each locus, association tests included only the typed subset. A later analysis found that HLA-associated TCR beta chains were more clonally expanded and had lower generation probabilities than equally common non-associated chains. Most TCR sequences were observed very rarely across donors, whereas some public TCRs were present in many individuals. An earlier analysis of 587 of the donors showed that most TCR beta V segments appeared in productive rearrangements either about 90% or about 30% of the time, which broadly matched IMGT annotations. V-gene and J-gene trimming of TCR beta chains was associated with a missense DCLRE1C variant in a later genetic analysis, and the association was replicated in an independent cohort. The cohort was sequenced for TCR beta chains only, and without alpha or paired-chain data the features that could be detected were limited. Most CMV-associated TCR beta chains appeared to be HLA-restricted in a later analysis, and the HLA associations seemed to be driven largely by CMV exposure. Strong co-occurrence of HLA alleles, especially DR and DQ, made assigning TCR associations to individual alleles difficult. The classifier was reported to diagnose cytomegalovirus status with high specificity and sensitivity in both the original cohort and the validation cohort. A further reported finding was that TCR beta sequences accurately predicted the HLA-A and HLA-B alleles for most subjects in the first cohort.

V is reduced by 0 bases and J by 1 base, leaving a spacing of 3 bases between them. CDR1 SGDLS and CDR2 YYNGEE are derived from the germline V gene. From the cysteine through the phenylalanine, the CDR3 covers 13 amino acids. Of the read, only the CDR3 DNA is kept; its 39 bases are in frame from base 1. The cohort consisted of 600 to 750 healthy bone marrow donors. Cohort members were all nominally healthy when sampled, although unrecorded immune exposures were likely present. The donor was CMV seronegative and was included in the group of about 400 seronegative cohort members. Each donor provided a peripheral blood sample, and peripheral blood mononuclear cells were used for TCR beta sequencing. The Qiagen DNeasy Blood Extraction Kit was used to extract genomic DNA from the blood cell samples. Libraries were constructed by the immunoSEQ multiplex PCR assay. A mixture of 60 forward primers for TCR Vbeta segments and 13 reverse primers for TCR Jbeta segments was used in the multiplex PCR. The CDR3 region of rearranged TCR beta genes was amplified from genomic DNA by a multiplex PCR assay. The Illumina HiSeq System was used to sequence the amplified TCR beta libraries as 87-base-pair reads. The study's own analysis went as follows. A later analysis counted about 82 million unique TCR beta chains across the 670 or so repertoires, and 10 million to 12 million of these chains were shared by at least two donors. Raw reads were error-corrected and collapsed into unique sequences by a nearest-neighbor algorithm in which closely related sequences were merged to remove PCR and sequencing errors. V, D and J gene segments were assigned by aligning CDR3 sequences to IMGT reference sequences. For a sequence to be retained, a match of at least six nucleotides was required to both a V gene segment and a J gene segment. A rearrangement was called productive if the CDR3 had no stop codons and remained in frame with V and J, and every other rearrangement was called non-productive. Following IMGT convention, CDR3 was defined as the stretch from the second conserved V-encoded cysteine up to the conserved J-encoded phenylalanine. Sequences without an unambiguous match to a single V gene segment were excluded from the earlier analysis of 500 to 700 of the donors. An earlier analysis of a few hundred of the donors called V segments functional above 56.7% productive rearrangements and segregating when the between-donor standard deviation exceeded 5%. A statistical classification framework was developed to diagnose cytomegalovirus status using the catalog of TCR beta chain sequences. A later analysis assigned V and J genes by comparing TCR nucleotide sequences with IMGT/GENE-DB human TR gene sequences. A later analysis assigned CDR3 sequences and most-parsimonious VDJ recombination scenarios with the TCRdist pipeline. In a later analysis, each TCR beta chain was defined by its CDR3 amino acid sequence together with its V-gene family, and reads lacking a unique V-gene family were excluded. To address suspected cross-contamination and a sequencing artifact, a later analysis removed over 500 highly shared, low-generation-probability nucleotide sequences. A later analysis calculated a clonal expansion index for each public chain from normalized within-repertoire ranks of inferred template counts. A later analysis computed generation probabilities with a VDJ recombination model fitted to out-of-frame rearrangements, and checked the results against IGoR. Hypergeometric tests were used in a later analysis to score TCR-TCR, TCR-HLA and TCR-CMV co-occurrence, with a repertoire-size bias correction applied to the TCR pairs. To estimate false discovery rates, a later analysis permuted the HLA or CMV assignments 20 times. In a later analysis, co-occurring TCRs were grouped using DBSCAN, and TCRdist sequence similarity was added for clustering within HLA-allele-positive subsets. Repertoires with fewer than 30,000 or more than 120,000 public chains were left out of co-occurrence clustering, as were five repertoires with anomalous nucleotide sharing. TCRdb retrieved this table from immuneACCESS and kept in-frame rearrangements only. Not all clones are present; in checked studies, unresolved V genes account for under half, and no reason is known for the remainder. The V and J calls and clone size come from that table; D and trimming were worked out from the DNA. The sample table holds about 160,000 clones, of which roughly four fifths were seen once. The top ten clonotypes cover 2.5% of the sample.

Material for sequencing was PBMCs. Rearrangement joined TRBV9 to TRBJ2-3; the D gene cannot be resolved reliably. The source is a female donor in good health and CMV-seronegative. The CDR3 has the sequence CASSVERTDTQYF. The DNA sequence reads TGTGCCAGCAGCGTAGAGCGCACAGATACGCAGTATTTT.